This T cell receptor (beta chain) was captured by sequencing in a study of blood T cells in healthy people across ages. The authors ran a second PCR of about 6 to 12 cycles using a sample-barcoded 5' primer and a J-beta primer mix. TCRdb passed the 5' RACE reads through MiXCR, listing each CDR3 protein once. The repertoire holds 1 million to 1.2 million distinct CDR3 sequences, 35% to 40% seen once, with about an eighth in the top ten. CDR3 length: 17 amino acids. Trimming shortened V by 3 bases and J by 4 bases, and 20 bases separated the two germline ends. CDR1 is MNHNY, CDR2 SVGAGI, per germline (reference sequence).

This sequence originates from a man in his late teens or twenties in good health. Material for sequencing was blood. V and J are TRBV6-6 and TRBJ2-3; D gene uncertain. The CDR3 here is CASSYTVRAFLPDTQYF. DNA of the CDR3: TGTGCCAGCAGTTATACCGTCCGGGCGTTCCTCCCAGATACGCAGTATTTT.